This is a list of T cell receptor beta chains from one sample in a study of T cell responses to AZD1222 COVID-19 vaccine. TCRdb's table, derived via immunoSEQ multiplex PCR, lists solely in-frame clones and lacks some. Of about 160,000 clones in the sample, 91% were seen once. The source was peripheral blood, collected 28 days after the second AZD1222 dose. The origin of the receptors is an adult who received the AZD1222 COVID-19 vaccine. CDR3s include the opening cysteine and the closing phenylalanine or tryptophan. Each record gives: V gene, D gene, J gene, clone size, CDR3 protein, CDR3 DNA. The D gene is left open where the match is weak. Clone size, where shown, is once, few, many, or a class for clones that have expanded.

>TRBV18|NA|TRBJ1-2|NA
CASSAGQPNYGYTF
TGTGCCAGCTCGGCCGGACAGCCTAACTATGGCTACACCTTC
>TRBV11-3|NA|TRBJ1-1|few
CASSSGTAKRTEAFF
TGTGCCAGCAGCTCCGGAACAGCCAAGAGGACTGAAGCTTTCTTT
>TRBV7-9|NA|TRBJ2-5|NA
CASSFRREEGETQYF
TGTGCCAGCAGCTTCAGAAGGGAAGAGGGAGAGACCCAGTACTTC
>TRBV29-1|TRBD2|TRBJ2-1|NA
CSVEDSGRFGLNEQFF
TGCAGCGTTGAAGATAGCGGGAGATTTGGGTTAAATGAGCAGTTCTTC
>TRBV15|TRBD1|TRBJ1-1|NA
CATRQGARTEAFF
TGTGCCACCAGACAGGGGGCGAGAACTGAAGCTTTCTTT
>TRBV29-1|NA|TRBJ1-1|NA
CSVLSGDTEAFF
TGCAGCGTCCTGTCTGGGGACACTGAAGCTTTCTTT
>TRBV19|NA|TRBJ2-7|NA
CASTPSASVAYEQYF
TGTGCCAGTACTCCTTCGGCGTCTGTAGCCTACGAGCAGTACTTC
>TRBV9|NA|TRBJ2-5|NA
CASSEKETQYF
TGTGCCAGCAGCGAAAAAGAGACCCAGTACTTC
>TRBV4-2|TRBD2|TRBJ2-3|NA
CASSQDSASGSTDTQYF
TGTGCCAGCAGCCAAGATTCGGCTAGCGGGTCCACAGATACGCAGTATTTT
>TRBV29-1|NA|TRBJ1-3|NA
CSVEPGDSGNTIYF
TGCAGCGTTGAGCCGGGAGACTCTGGAAACACCATATATTTT
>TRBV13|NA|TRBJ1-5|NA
CASSFRSYSNQPQHF
TGTGCCAGCAGCTTCCGCAGTTATAGCAATCAGCCCCAGCATTTT
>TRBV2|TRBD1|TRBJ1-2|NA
CASRGQAYGYTF
TGTGCCAGCAGGGGACAGGCTTATGGCTACACCTTC
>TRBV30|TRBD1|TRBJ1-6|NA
CAWSTGEDSPLHF
TGTGCCTGGTCTACAGGGGAGGATTCACCCCTCCACTTT
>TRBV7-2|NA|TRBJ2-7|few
CASSPDATGNYEQYF
TGTGCCAGCAGCCCAGACGCTACAGGGAACTACGAGCAGTACTTC
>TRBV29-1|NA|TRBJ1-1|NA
CSVEEGAEAFF
TGCAGCGTTGAAGAGGGGGCTGAAGCTTTCTTT
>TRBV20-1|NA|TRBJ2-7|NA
CSASSPAAFSYEQYF
TGCAGTGCTAGTTCTCCGGCAGCATTTTCCTACGAGCAGTACTTC
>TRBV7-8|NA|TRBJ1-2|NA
CASSLAGQANYGYTF
TGTGCCAGCAGCTTAGCAGGCCAAGCTAACTATGGCTACACCTTC
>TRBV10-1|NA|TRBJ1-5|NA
CASSESSSLYSNQPQHF
TGCGCCAGCAGTGAGTCGAGTTCCCTTTATAGCAATCAGCCCCAGCATTTT
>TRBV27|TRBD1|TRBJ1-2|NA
CASTRASPGQNFYGYTF
TGTGCCAGCACCAGGGCCTCACCGGGACAGAATTTCTATGGCTACACCTTC
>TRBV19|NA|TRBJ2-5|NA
CASSRRGSQETQYF
TGTGCCAGTAGTCGGAGGGGGTCCCAAGAGACCCAGTACTTC
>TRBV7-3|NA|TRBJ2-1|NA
CASSRLGPNPFEKDNEQFF
TGTGCCAGCAGCCGACTCGGCCCCAACCCCTTCGAAAAAGACAATGAGCAGTTCTTC
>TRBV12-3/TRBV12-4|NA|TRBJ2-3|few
CASSLGGDTQYF
TGTGCCAGCAGTTTAGGGGGCGATACGCAGTATTTT
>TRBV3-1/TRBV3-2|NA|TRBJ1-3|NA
CASSQGTGNTIYF
TGTGCCAGCAGCCAGGGGACTGGAAACACCATATATTTT
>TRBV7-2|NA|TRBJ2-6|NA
CASKLGSGANVLTF
TGTGCCAGCAAGCTAGGGTCTGGGGCCAACGTCCTGACTTTC
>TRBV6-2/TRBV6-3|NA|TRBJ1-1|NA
CASSYHIAGGGSGTEAFF
TGTGCCAGCAGTTATCACATTGCCGGGGGCGGGTCAGGAACTGAAGCTTTCTTT
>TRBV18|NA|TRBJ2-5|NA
CASSRGTRGETQYF
TGTGCCAGCTCACGCGGGACCCGTGGGGAGACCCAGTACTTC
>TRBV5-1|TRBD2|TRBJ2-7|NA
CASSPGTSGGGLYEQYF
TGCGCCAGCAGCCCCGGGACTAGCGGGGGGGGACTCTACGAGCAGTACTTC
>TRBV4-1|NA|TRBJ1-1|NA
CASSQGPNSNTEAFF
TGCGCCAGCAGCCAAGGACCGAATTCGAACACTGAAGCTTTCTTT